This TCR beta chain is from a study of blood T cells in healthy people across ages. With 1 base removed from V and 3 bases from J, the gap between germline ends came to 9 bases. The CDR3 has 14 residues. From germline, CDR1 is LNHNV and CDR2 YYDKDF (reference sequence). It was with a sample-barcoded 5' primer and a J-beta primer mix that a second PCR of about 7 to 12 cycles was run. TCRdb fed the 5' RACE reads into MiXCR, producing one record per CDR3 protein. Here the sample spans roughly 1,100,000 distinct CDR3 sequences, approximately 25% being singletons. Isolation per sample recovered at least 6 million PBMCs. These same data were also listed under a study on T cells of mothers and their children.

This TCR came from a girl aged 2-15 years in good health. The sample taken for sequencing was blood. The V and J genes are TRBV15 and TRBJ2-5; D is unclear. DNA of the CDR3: TGTGCCACCAGCAGAGGAGATAACGAAGAGACCCAGTACTTC. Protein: CATSRGDNEETQYF.